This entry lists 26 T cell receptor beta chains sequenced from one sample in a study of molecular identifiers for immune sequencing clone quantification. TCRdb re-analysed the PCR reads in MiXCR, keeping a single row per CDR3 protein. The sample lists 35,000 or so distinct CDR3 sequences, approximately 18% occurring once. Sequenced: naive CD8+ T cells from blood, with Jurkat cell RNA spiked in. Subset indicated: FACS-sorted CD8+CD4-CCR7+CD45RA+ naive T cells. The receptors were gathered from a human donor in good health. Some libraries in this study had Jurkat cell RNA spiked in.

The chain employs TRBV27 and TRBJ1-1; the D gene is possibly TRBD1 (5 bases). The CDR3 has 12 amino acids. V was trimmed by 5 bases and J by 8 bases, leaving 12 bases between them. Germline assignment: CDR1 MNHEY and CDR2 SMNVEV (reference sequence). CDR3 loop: CASSRLSGEAFF. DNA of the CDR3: TGTGCCAGCAGTAGGTTGTCAGGGGAAGCTTTCTTT.

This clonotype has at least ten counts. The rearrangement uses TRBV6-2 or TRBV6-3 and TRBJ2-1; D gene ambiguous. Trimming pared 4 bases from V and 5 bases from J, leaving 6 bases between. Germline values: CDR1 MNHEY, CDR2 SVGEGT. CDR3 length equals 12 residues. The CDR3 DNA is TGTGCCAGCAGTTTTCTAGACAATGAGCAGTTCTTC. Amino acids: CASSFLDNEQFF.

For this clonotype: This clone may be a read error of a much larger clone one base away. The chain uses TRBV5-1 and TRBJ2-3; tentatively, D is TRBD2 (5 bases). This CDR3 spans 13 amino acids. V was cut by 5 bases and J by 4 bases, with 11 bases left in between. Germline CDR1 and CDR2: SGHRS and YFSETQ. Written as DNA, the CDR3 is TGCGCCAGCAGGGAGGCAAACGCAGATACGCAGTATTTT. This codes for CASREANADTQYF.

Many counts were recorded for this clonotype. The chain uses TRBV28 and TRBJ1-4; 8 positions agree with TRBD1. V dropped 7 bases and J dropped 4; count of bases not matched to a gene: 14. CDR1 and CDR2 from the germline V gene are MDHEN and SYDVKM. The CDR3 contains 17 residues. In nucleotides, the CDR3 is TGTGCCAGCACCTTACACTGGACAGGGACCTTTAATGAAAAACTGTTTTTT. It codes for CASTLHWTGTFNEKLFF.

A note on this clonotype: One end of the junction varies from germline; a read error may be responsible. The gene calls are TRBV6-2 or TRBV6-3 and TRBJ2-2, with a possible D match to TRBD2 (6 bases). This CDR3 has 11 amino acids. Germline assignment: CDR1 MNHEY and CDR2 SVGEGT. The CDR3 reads CASSYFRELVF. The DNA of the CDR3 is TGTGCCAGCAGTTACTTTCGGGAGCTGGTTTTT.

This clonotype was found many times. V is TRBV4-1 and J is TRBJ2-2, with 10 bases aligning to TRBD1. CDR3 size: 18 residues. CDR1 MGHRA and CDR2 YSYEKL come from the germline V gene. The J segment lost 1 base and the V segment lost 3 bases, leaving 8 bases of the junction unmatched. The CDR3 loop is CASSQLPTGGQNTGELFF. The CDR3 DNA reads TGCGCCAGCAGCCAGCTACCGACAGGGGGCCAGAACACCGGGGAGCTGTTTTTT.

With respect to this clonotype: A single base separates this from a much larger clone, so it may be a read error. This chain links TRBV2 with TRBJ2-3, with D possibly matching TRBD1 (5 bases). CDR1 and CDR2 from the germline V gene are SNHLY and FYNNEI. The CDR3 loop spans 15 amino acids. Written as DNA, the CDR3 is TGTGCCAGCAGTGAGGGTGTCTTTAGCACAGGTACGCAGTATTTT. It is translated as CASSEGVFSTGTQYF.

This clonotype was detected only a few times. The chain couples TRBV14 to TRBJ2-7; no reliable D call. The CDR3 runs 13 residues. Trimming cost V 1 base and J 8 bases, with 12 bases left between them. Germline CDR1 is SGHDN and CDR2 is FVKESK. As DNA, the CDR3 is TGTGCCAGCAGCCAAGTTTCCAGAGAGAAGCAGTACTTC. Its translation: CASSQVSREKQYF.

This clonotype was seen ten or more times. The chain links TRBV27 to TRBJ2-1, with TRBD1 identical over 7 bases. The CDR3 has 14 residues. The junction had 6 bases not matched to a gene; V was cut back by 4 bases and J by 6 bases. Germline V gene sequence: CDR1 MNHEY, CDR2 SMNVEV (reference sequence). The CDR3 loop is CASSWDSPPNEQFF. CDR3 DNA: TGTGCCAGCAGTTGGGACAGCCCCCCCAATGAGCAGTTCTTC.

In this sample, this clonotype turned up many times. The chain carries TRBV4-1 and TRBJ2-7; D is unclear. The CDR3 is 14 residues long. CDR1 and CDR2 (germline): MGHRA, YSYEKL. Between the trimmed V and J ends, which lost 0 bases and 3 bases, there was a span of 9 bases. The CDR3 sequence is CASSQDRGFYEQYF. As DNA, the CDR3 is TGCGCCAGCAGCCAAGATCGAGGCTTCTACGAGCAGTACTTC.

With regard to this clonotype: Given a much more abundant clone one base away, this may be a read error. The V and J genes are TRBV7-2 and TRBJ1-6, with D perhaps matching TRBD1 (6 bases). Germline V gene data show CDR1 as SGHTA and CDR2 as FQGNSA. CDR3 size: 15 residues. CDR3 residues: CASSQEGGYDSPLHF. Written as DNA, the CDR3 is TGTGCCAGCAGCCAAGAGGGGGGCTATGATTCACCCCTCCACTTT.

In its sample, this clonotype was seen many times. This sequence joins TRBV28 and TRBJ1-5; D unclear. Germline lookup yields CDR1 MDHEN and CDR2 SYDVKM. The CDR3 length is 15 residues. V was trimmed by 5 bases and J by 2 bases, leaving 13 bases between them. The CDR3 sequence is CASSETLGGNQPQHF. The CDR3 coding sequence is TGTGCCAGCAGTGAGACCCTGGGAGGCAATCAGCCCCAGCATTTT.

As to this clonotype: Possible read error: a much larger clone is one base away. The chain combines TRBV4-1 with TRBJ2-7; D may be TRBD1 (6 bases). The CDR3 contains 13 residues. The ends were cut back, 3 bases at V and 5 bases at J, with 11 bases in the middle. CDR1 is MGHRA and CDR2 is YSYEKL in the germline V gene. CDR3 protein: CASSHNRAHEQYF. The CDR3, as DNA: TGCGCCAGCAGCCATAACAGGGCCCACGAGCAGTACTTC.

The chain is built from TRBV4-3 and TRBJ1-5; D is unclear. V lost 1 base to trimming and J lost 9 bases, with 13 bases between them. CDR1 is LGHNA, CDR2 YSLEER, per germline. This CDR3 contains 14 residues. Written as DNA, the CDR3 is TGCGCCAGCAGCCAAGTACACGGAACGGGGCCCCAGCATTTT. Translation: CASSQVHGTGPQHF.

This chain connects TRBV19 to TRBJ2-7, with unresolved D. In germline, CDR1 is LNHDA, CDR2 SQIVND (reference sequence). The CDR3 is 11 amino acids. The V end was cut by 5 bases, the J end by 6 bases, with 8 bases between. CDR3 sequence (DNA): TGTGCCAGTAGTCAGAGCACCGAGCAGTACTTC. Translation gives CASSQSTEQYF.

CDR3 sequence: CASSSENQPQHF. CDR3 DNA sequence: TGTGCCAGCAGCTCCGAAAATCAGCCCCAGCATTTT. This rearrangement joins TRBV13 to TRBJ1-5; D is ambiguous. Germline lookup yields CDR1 PRHDT and CDR2 FYEKMQ (reference sequence). The CDR3 loop spans 12 amino acids. Trimming cost V 4 bases and J 4 bases, with 5 bases left between them. The variable domain in full, completed from reference TRBV13 and TRBJ1-5, reads AAGVIQSPRHLIKEKRETATLKCYPIPRHDTVYWYQQGPGQDPQFLISFYEKMQSDKGSIPDRFSAQQFSDYHSELNMSSLELGDSALYFCASSSENQPQHFGDGTRLSIL.

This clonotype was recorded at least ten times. CDR3 bases: TGCGCCAGCAGCCAAGAACCCAGGCTACTAGCAGGAGAGGATACGCAGTATTTT. This encodes CASSQEPRLLAGEDTQYF. J is TRBJ2-3 and V is TRBV4-3; TRBD2 is a possible D gene (6 bases). Germline values: CDR1 LGHNA, CDR2 YSLEER. The CDR3 totals 18 residues. V was pared by 0 bases and J by 6 bases, with 22 bases between.

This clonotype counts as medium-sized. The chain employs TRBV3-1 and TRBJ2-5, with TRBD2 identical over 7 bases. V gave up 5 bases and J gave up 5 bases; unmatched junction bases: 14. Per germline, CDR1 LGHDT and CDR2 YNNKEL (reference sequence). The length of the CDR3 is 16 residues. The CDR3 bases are TGTGCCAGCAGCGCGGGGGTGCGAGGGAGTGGGGAGACCCAGTACTTC. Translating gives CASSAGVRGSGETQYF.

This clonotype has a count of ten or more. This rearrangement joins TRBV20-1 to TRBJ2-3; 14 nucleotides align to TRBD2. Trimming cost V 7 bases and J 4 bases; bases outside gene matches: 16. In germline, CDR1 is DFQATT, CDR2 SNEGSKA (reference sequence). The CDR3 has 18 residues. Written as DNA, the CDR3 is TGCAGTGGTATCCCCTTACCGGGACTAGCGGGAGTGGCAGATACGCAGTATTTT. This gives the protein CSGIPLPGLAGVADTQYF.

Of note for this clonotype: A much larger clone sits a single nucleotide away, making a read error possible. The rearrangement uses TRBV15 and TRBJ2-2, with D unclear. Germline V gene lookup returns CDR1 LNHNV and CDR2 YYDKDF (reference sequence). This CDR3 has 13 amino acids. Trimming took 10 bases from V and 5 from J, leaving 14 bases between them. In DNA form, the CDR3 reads TGTGCCATCAGAGGAATTTGGACCGGGGAGCTGTTTTTT. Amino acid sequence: CAIRGIWTGELFF.

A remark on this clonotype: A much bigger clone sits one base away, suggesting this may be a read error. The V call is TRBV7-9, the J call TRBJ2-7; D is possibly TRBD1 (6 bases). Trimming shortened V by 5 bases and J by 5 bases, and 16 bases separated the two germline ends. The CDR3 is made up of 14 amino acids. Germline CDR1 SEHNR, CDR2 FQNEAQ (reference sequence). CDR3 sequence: CASSLGQPTHEQYF. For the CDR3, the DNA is TGTGCCAGCAGCCTTGGACAGCCTACCCACGAGCAGTACTTC.

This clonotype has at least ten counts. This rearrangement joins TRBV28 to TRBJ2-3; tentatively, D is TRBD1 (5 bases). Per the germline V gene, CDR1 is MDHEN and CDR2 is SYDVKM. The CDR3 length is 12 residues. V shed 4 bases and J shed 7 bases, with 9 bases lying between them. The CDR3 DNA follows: TGTGCCAGCAGTTCGGACATCAATACGCAGTATTTT. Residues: CASSSDINTQYF. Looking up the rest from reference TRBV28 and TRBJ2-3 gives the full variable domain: DVKVTQSSRYLVKRTGEKVFLECVQDMDHENMFWYRQDPGLGLRLIYFSYDVKMKEKGDIPEGYSVSREKKERFSLILESASTNQTSMYLCASSSDINTQYFGPGTRLTVL.

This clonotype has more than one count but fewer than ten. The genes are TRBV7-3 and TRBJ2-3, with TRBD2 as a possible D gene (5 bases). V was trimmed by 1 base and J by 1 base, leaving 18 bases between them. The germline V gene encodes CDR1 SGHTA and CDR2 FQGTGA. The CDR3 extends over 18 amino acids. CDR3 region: CASSLIPTAGGGTDTQYF. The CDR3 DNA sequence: TGTGCCAGCAGCTTAATCCCTACAGCTGGAGGTGGCACAGATACGCAGTATTTT. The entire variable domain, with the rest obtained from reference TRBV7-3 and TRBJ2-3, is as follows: GAGVSQTPSNKVTEKGKYVELRCDPISGHTALYWYRQSLGQGPEFLIYFQGTGAADDSGLPNDRFFAVRPEGSVSTLKIQRTERGDSAVYLCASSLIPTAGGGTDTQYFGPGTRLTVL.

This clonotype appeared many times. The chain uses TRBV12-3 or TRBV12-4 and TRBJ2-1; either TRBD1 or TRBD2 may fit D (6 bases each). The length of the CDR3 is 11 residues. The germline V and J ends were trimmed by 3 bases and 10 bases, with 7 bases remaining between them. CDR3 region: CASSFGGEQFF. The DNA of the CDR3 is TGTGCCAGCAGTTTCGGGGGCGAGCAGTTCTTC.

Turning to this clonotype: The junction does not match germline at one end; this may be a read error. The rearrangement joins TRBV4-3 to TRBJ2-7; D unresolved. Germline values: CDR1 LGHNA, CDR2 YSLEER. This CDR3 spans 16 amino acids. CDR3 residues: CASSQEKVGTFYERYF. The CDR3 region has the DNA TGCGCCAGCAGCCAAGAAAAAGTGGGCACCTTCTACGAGCGGTACTTC.

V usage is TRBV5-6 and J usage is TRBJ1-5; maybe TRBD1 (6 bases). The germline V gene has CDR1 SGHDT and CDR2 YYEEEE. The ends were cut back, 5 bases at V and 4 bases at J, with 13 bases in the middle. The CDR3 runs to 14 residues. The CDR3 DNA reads TGTGCCAGCAGTTACGGGGGGGCAAATCAGCCCCAGCATTTT. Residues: CASSYGGANQPQHF.